This is a list of T cell receptor beta chains from one sample in a study of blood T cell repertoires in COVID-19. TCRdb keeps only in-frame clones here, not all; method: immunoSEQ multiplex PCR. The profile shows 55,000 to 85,000 clones, roughly 87% of them singletons. Sequenced sample: peripheral blood. These receptors came from a woman aged 18-29 years with acute or convalescent COVID-19. CDR3s include the opening cysteine and the closing phenylalanine or tryptophan. The D gene is left open where the match is weak. Clone size is not always given. Where it is, it says once, few, many or a class for expanded clones.

d_gene | abundance | j_gene | v_gene | CDR3aa | CDR3nt
. | . | TRBJ2-6 | TRBV27 | CASSFARAANVLTF | TGTGCCAGCAGTTTTGCCAGGGCGGCCAACGTCCTGACTTTC
. | few | TRBJ2-7 | TRBV7-9 | CASSLYSYEQYF | TGTGCCAGCAGCTTGTATTCCTACGAGCAGTACTTC
. | . | TRBJ1-1 | TRBV5-4 | CASSLAGIAEAFF | TGTGCCAGCAGCTTGGCGGGGATAGCGGAAGCTTTCTTT
TRBD1 | . | TRBJ1-2 | TRBV5-1 | CASSLGGGGNYGYTF | TGCGCCAGCAGCTTGGGAGGGGGCGGAAACTATGGCTACACCTTC
TRBD1 | . | TRBJ2-5 | TRBV7-2 | CASSFTGGETQYF | TGTGCCAGCAGCTTCACAGGGGGAGAGACCCAGTACTTC
TRBD2 | . | TRBJ2-1 | TRBV10-2 | CASSEPSGGSYEQFF | TGCGCCAGCAGTGAGCCCAGCGGGGGATCATATGAGCAGTTCTTC
. | . | TRBJ2-1 | TRBV7-2 | CASSPSGRRRDSYNEQFF | TGTGCCAGCAGCCCTTCCGGGCGTAGGAGGGACTCCTACAATGAGCAGTTCTTC
. | . | TRBJ2-5 | TRBV7-6 | CASSFSGARQETQYF | TGTGCCAGCAGCTTTTCTGGTGCGCGGCAAGAGACCCAGTACTTC
TRBD1 | . | TRBJ2-2 | TRBV5-1 | CASSSPTGEITGELFF | TGCGCCAGCAGCTCGCCGACAGGGGAAATAACCGGGGAGCTGTTTTTT
TRBD1 | . | TRBJ1-2 | TRBV18 | CASSPQDRLRYGYTF | TGTGCCAGCTCACCCCAGGACAGGTTGCGCTATGGCTACACCTTC
. | . | TRBJ1-1 | TRBV28 | CASSLGWAGAFF | TGTGCCAGCAGTTTAGGGTGGGCAGGAGCTTTCTTT
TRBD1 | . | TRBJ1-1 | TRBV5-1 | CASSGGTGPTEAFF | TGCGCCAGCAGCGGAGGGACAGGGCCCACTGAAGCTTTCTTT
. | . | TRBJ2-5 | TRBV3-1/TRBV3-2 | CASSPVPRAPETQYF | TGTGCCAGCAGCCCCGTTCCGAGGGCTCCAGAGACCCAGTACTTC
. | . | TRBJ2-7 | TRBV13 | CASSQRGSEQYF | TGTGCCAGCAGCCAGAGAGGGAGCGAGCAGTACTTC
. | . | TRBJ1-1 | TRBV2 | CASRMTGGNTEAFF | TGTGCCAGCAGGATGACAGGAGGGAACACTGAAGCTTTCTTT
. | . | TRBJ2-5 | TRBV9 | CASSVGGGTRRYF | .
. | . | TRBJ2-3 | TRBV6-1 | CASSEVSGRGSDTQYF | TGTGCCAGCAGTGAAGTGTCCGGCCGGGGATCAGATACGCAGTATTTT
. | . | TRBJ2-3 | TRBV7-9 | CASSRSGSSTDTQYF | TGTGCCAGCAGCCGCTCGGGGAGTAGCACAGATACGCAGTATTTT
. | . | TRBJ1-5 | TRBV6-1 | CASSDPLGNQPQHF | TGTGCCAGCAGTGATCCATTAGGCAATCAGCCCCAGCATTTT
TRBD1 | . | TRBJ1-1 | TRBV5-8 | CASSVQGARDTEAFF | TGTGCCAGCAGCGTCCAGGGGGCAAGAGACACTGAAGCTTTCTTT